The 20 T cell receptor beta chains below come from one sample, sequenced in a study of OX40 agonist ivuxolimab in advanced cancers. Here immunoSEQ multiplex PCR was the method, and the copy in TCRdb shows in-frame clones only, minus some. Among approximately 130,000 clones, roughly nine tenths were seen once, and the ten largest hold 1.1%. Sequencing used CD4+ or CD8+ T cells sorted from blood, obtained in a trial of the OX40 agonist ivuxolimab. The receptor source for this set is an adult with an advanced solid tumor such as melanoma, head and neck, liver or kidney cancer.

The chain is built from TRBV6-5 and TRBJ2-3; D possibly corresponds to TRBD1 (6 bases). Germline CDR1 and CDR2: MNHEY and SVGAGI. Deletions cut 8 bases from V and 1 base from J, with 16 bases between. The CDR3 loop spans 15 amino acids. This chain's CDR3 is CASAARGYRTDTQYF. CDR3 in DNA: TGTGCCAGCGCCGCCAGGGGCTACCGCACAGATACGCAGTATTTT.

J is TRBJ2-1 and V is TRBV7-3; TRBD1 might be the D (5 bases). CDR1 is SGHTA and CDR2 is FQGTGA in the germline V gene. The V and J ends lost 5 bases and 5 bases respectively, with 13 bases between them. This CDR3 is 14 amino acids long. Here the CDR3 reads CASSHQGTNNEQFF. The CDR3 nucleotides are TGTGCCAGCAGCCACCAGGGTACCAACAATGAGCAGTTCTTC.

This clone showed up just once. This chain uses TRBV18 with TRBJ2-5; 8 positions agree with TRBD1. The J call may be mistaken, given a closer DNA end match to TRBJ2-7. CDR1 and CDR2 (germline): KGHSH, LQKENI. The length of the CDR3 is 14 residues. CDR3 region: CASSRDRGKDEQYF. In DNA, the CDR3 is TGTGCCAGCTCACGAGACAGGGGTAAGGACGAGCAGTACTTC.

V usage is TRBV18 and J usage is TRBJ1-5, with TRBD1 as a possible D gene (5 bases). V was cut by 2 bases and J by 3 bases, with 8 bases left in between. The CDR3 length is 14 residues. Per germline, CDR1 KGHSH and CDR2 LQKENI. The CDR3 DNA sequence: TGTGCCAGCTCACCAGGGGACTACAATCAGCCCCAGCATTTT. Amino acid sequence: CASSPGDYNQPQHF.

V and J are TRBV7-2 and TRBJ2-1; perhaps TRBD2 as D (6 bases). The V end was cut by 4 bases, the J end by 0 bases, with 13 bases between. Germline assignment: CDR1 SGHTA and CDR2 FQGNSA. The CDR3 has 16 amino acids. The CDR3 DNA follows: TGTGCCAGCAGCTCCCCACTAGCCGGCTCCTACAATGAGCAGTTCTTC. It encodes CASSSPLAGSYNEQFF. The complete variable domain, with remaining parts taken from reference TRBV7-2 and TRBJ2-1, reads GAGVSQSPSNKVTEKGKDVELRCDPISGHTALYWYRQSLGQGLEFLIYFQGNSAPDKSGLPSDRFSAERTGGSVSTLTIQRTQQEDSAVYLCASSSPLAGSYNEQFFGPGTRLTVL.

CDR3 in DNA: TGTGCCAGCAGTTCCCCCCTAGGGGGGTCCCACAATGAGCAGTTCTTC. Translating it yields CASSSPLGGSHNEQFF. The chain couples TRBV27 to TRBJ2-1; D is tentatively TRBD1 or TRBD2 (6 bases each). Germline CDR1 MNHEY, CDR2 SMNVEV (reference sequence). The CDR3 consists of 16 residues. Trimming removed 4 bases from V and 5 bases from J, with 18 bases in between.

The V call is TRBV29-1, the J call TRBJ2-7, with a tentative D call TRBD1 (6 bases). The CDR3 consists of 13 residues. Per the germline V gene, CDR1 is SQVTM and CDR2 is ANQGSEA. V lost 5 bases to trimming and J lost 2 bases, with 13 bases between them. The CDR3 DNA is TGCAGCGTTATCCGGGACACAGCCTACGAGCAGTACTTC. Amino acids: CSVIRDTAYEQYF.

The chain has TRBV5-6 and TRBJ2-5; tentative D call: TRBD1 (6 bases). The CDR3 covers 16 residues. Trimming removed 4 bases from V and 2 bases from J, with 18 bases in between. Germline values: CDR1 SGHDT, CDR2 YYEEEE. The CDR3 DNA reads TGTGCCAGCAGCCTCAGGGGTCCCACAATTCAAGAGACCCAGTACTTC. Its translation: CASSLRGPTIQETQYF.

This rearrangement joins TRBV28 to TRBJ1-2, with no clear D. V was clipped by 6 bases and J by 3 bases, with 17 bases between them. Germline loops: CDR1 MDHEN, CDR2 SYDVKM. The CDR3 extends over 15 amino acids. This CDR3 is CASSHAAAVYYGYTF. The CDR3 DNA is TGTGCCAGCAGCCATGCGGCCGCAGTATACTATGGCTACACCTTC.

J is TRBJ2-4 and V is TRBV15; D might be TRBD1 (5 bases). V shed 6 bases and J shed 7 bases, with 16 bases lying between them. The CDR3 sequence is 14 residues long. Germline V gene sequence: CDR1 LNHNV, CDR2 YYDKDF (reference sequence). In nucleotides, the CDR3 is TGTGCCACCAGTCCTAGGGGCCTTCGGAACATTCAGTACTTC. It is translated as CATSPRGLRNIQYF.

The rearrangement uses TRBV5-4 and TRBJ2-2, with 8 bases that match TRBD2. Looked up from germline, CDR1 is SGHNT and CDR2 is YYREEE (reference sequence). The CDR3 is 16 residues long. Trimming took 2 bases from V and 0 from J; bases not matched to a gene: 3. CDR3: CASSLKLAANTGELFF. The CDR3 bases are TGTGCCAGCAGCTTAAAACTAGCGGCGAACACCGGGGAGCTGTTTTTT.

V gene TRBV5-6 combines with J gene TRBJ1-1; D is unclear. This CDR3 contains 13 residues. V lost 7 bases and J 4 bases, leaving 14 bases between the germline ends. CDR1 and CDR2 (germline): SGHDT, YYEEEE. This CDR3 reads CASALTAGTEAFF. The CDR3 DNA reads TGTGCCAGCGCCTTAACCGCCGGCACTGAAGCTTTCTTT.

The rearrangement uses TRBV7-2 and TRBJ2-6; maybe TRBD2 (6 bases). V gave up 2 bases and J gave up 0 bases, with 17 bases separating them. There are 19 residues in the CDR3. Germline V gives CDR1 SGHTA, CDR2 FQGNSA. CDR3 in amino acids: CASSLRRARGYSGANVLTF. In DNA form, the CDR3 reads TGTGCCAGCAGCTTAAGGAGGGCAAGAGGGTACTCTGGGGCCAACGTCCTGACTTTC.

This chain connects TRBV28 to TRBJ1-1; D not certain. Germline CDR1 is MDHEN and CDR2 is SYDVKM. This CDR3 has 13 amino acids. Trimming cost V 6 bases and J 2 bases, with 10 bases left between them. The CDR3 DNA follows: TGTGCCAGCAGACTGGACGGAAACACTGAAGCTTTCTTT. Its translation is CASRLDGNTEAFF.

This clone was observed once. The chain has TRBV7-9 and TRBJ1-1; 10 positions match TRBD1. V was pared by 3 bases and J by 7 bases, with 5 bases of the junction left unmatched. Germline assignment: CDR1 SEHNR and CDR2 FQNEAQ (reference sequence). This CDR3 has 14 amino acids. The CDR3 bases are TGTGCCAGCAGCTTTAGGGACAGGGGAGATGAAGCTTTCTTT. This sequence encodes CASSFRDRGDEAFF.

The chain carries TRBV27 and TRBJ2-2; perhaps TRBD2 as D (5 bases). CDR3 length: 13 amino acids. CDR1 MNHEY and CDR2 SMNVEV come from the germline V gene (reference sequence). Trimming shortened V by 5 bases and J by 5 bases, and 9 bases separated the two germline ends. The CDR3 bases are TGTGCCAGCAGTCAGCGGTTAACCGGGGAGCTGTTTTTT. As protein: CASSQRLTGELFF.

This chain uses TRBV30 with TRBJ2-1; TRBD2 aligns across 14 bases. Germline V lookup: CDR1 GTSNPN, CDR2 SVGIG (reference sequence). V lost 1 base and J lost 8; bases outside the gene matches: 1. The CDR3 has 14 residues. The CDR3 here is CAWSGLAGGDEQFF. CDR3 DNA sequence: TGTGCCTGGAGTGGACTAGCGGGAGGGGATGAGCAGTTCTTC.

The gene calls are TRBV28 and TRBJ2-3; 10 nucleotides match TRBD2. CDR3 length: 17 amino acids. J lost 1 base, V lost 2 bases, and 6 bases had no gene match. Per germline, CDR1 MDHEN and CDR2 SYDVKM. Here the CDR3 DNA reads TGTGCCAGCAGTTTAAGGACTAGCGGAGGGGGCACAGATACGCAGTATTTT. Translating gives CASSLRTSGGGTDTQYF.

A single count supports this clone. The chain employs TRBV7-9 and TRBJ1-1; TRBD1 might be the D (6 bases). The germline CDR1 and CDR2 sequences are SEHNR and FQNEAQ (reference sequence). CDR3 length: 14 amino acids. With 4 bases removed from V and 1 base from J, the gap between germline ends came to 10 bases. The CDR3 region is CASSSETGNTEAFF. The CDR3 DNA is TGTGCCAGCAGCTCGGAGACAGGGAACACTGAAGCTTTCTTT.

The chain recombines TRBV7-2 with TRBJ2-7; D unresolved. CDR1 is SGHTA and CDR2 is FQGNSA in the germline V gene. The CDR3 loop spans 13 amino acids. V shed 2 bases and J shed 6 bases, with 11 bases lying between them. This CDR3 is CASSLNRVGEQYF. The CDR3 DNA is TGTGCCAGCAGCTTAAATAGGGTTGGCGAGCAGTACTTC.